The source of this T cell receptor (beta chain) is a study of cytomegalovirus exposure and HLA in healthy donors. Study-wide findings and caveats: It was 150 or so TCR beta chains that were listed as cytomegalovirus-associated. V- and J-gene trimming in TCR beta was tied to a missense DCLRE1C variant by an analysis performed later.

PCR used 60 Vbeta primers and 13 Jbeta primers. Some clones are missing from TCRdb's copy, which holds only in-frame ones; the method was immunoSEQ multiplex PCR. The sample records tens of thousands of clones, 81% being singletons. V was pared by 5 bases and J by 5 bases, with 10 bases between. Germline CDR1 is SGHDN and CDR2 is FVKESK. The length of the CDR3 is 13 residues. A few counts support this clone. Its antigen is as yet unknown. This clonotype was sampled from a human donor in good health. What was sequenced was PBMCs. This rearrangement joins TRBV14 to TRBJ2-1; TRBD2 is a possible D gene (5 bases). The CDR3: CASSGTEDNEQFF. The CDR3 nucleotides read TGTGCCAGCAGCGGAACGGAGGACAATGAGCAGTTCTTC.